One sample yielded the 28 T cell receptor beta chains listed below, sequenced in a study of T cell responses to AZD1222 COVID-19 vaccine. Produced via immunoSEQ multiplex PCR; TCRdb's table is partial and in-frame only. The sample consists of about 110,000 clones, roughly 80% of them appearing once. The input for sequencing was peripheral blood, taken on day 0 of AZD1222 vaccination. The receptors were gathered from an adult in good health.

This clone was observed a few times. The V gene is TRBV5-1, the J gene TRBJ2-7; 9 nucleotides agree with TRBD1. The CDR3 totals 15 residues. V lost 0 bases, J lost 5 bases, and 6 bases stayed unmatched. Looked up from germline, CDR1 is SGHRS and CDR2 is YFSETQ. CDR3 in amino acids: CASSLADWDRDEQYF. Written as DNA, the CDR3 is TGCGCCAGCAGCTTGGCCGATTGGGACAGGGACGAGCAGTACTTC. Combining the CDR3 with reference TRBV5-1 and TRBJ2-7 gives the whole variable domain KAGVTQTPRYLIKTRGQQVTLSCSPISGHRSVSWYQQTPGQGLQFLFEYFSETQRNKGNFPGRFSGRQFSNSRSEMNVSTLELGDSALYLCASSLADWDRDEQYFGPGTRLTVT.

The chain has TRBV28 and TRBJ2-3; a possible D gene is TRBD2 (6 bases). The CDR3 sequence is 16 residues long. The V end lost 6 bases, the J end lost 5 bases, and 21 bases lay between the germline ends. Germline values: CDR1 MDHEN, CDR2 SYDVKM. The CDR3 sequence: CASSGGSAGHLDTQYF. In nucleotides, the CDR3 is TGTGCCAGCAGCGGAGGGTCGGCAGGGCATTTAGATACGCAGTATTTT.

The rearrangement uses TRBV18 and TRBJ1-2; perhaps TRBD1 as D (5 bases). The CDR3 sequence is 14 residues long. Germline values: CDR1 KGHSH, CDR2 LQKENI. With 3 bases removed from V and 6 bases from J, the gap between germline ends came to 14 bases. The CDR3 sequence: CASSPQRGTDGYTF. DNA of the CDR3: TGTGCCAGCTCACCTCAGAGAGGGACCGATGGCTACACCTTC.

The V call is TRBV9, the J call TRBJ2-2; 8 nucleotides agree with TRBD1. CDR1 SGDLS and CDR2 YYNGEE come from the germline V gene. The CDR3 loop spans 14 amino acids. The ends lost 4 bases at V and 7 bases at J; junction bases unmatched: 6. The CDR3 region is CASSSLTGDGELFF. The DNA for the CDR3 is TGTGCCAGCAGCTCGCTGACAGGGGACGGGGAGCTGTTTTTT.

The rearrangement uses TRBV4-1 and TRBJ2-2; D is unresolved. Germline V gene lookup returns CDR1 MGHRA and CDR2 YSYEKL. The CDR3 has 14 amino acids. V dropped 1 base and J dropped 1 base, with 4 bases sitting between them. DNA for the CDR3: TGCGCCAGCAGCCAAGGGGAGAACACCGGGGAGCTGTTTTTT. As protein: CASSQGENTGELFF.

This chain links TRBV5-1 with TRBJ1-2, with D uncertain. V was shortened by 4 bases and J by 7 bases, with 17 bases between the two germline ends. Germline values: CDR1 SGHRS, CDR2 YFSETQ. The CDR3 is 14 residues long. The CDR3 nucleotides read TGCGCCAGCAGCGTGTCAGGTCTCAGTCTTGGCTACACCTTC. This sequence encodes CASSVSGLSLGYTF.

In its sample, this clone was seen once. CDR3 in DNA: TGTGCCAGCAGTTACACCCCGTTGGCTACTACCTACGAGCAGTACTTC. Translating it yields CASSYTPLATTYEQYF. V is TRBV6-5 and J is TRBJ2-7; D gene unclear. The CDR3 contains 16 residues. Germline CDR1 reads MNHEY; CDR2 reads SVGAGI. V lost 2 bases and J 2 bases, leaving 16 bases between the germline ends.

The rearrangement uses TRBV18 and TRBJ1-5; 8 bases align to TRBD1. This CDR3 contains 15 residues. CDR1 KGHSH and CDR2 LQKENI come from the germline V gene. V shed 6 bases, J shed 4 bases, and the junction held 8 bases outside the gene matches. The CDR3 coding sequence is TGTGCCAGCTCTCTCGGACAGGGCGAGAATCAGCCCCAGCATTTT. Encoded protein: CASSLGQGENQPQHF.

The V and J genes are TRBV6-5 and TRBJ1-2; maybe TRBD1 (5 bases). The CDR3 extends over 14 amino acids. Per germline, CDR1 MNHEY and CDR2 SVGAGI. V lost 0 bases and J 8 bases, leaving 13 bases between the germline ends. CDR3 loop: CASSYSDSSFGYTF. The DNA of the CDR3 is TGTGCCAGCAGTTACTCTGACAGTTCTTTCGGCTACACCTTC.

This chain links TRBV5-1 with TRBJ2-3, with 9 bases identical to TRBD2. CDR1 and CDR2 (germline): SGHRS, YFSETQ. With V trimmed by 0 bases and J by 2 bases, 4 bases remained unmatched. This CDR3 comprises 16 residues. The CDR3 DNA is TGCGCCAGCAGCTTGGCTGGCGGGGGGGACACAGATACGCAGTATTTT. The encoded protein is CASSLAGGGDTDTQYF.

The rearrangement links TRBV19 to TRBJ2-3, with D perhaps matching TRBD1 (5 bases). Trimming stripped 7 bases from V and 4 bases from J, with 15 bases between. The CDR3 has 14 residues. Germline V gene sequence: CDR1 LNHDA, CDR2 SQIVND (reference sequence). The CDR3 reads CASTRQGGADTQYF. CDR3 nucleotides: TGTGCCAGTACGAGGCAGGGCGGTGCAGATACGCAGTATTTT. Together with reference TRBV19 and TRBJ2-3, the CDR3 gives the full variable domain: DGGITQSPKYLFRKEGQNVTLSCEQNLNHDAMYWYRQDPGQGLRLIYYSQIVNDFQKGDIAEGYSVSREKKESFPLTVTSAQKNPTAFYLCASTRQGGADTQYFGPGTRLTVL.

The chain has TRBV6-5 and TRBJ2-1; no clear D. Trimming removed 4 bases at V and 4 bases at J, with 14 bases between. The CDR3 contains 15 residues. Germline V CDR1 and CDR2: MNHEY, SVGAGI. DNA for the CDR3: TGTGCCAGCAGTTCCACAGCTCTAACTTACAATGAGCAGTTCTTC. The encoded protein is CASSSTALTYNEQFF.

The chain carries TRBV4-3 and TRBJ1-2, with a weak D call TRBD1 (5 bases). The CDR3 contains 14 residues. V shed 0 bases and J shed 8 bases, with 13 bases lying between them. In germline, CDR1 is LGHNA, CDR2 YSLEER. The CDR3 here is CASSQDMRGRGYTF. CDR3 DNA sequence: TGCGCCAGCAGCCAAGATATGAGGGGCCGGGGCTACACCTTC.

The CDR3 protein is CASKKGGRTEAFF. CDR3 nucleotides: TGTGCCAGCAAAAAGGGGGGTCGGACTGAAGCTTTCTTT. The V call is TRBV2, the J call TRBJ1-1; the D gene is possibly TRBD1 (6 bases). Trimming took off 7 bases at V and 5 bases at J, with 14 bases between the two ends. The CDR3 extends over 13 amino acids. Germline V gives CDR1 SNHLY, CDR2 FYNNEI. Combining the CDR3 with reference TRBV2 and TRBJ1-1 gives the whole variable domain EPEVTQTPSHQVTQMGQEVILRCVPISNHLYFYWYRQILGQKVEFLVSFYNNEISEKSEIFDDQFSVERPDGSNFTLKIRSTKLEDSAMYFCASKKGGRTEAFFGQGTRLTVV.

This clone was seen only once. The sample contains more than one DNA sequence encoding this CDR3. CDR3 amino acids: CASSPGGNQPQHF. The CDR3 nucleotides read TGTGCCAGCTCACCAGGGGGCAATCAGCCCCAGCATTTT. The chain has TRBV18 and TRBJ1-5; D gene uncertain. The length of the CDR3 is 13 residues. Between the trimmed V and J ends, which lost 2 bases and 2 bases, there was a span of 4 bases. Germline loops: CDR1 KGHSH, CDR2 LQKENI.

The chain links TRBV28 to TRBJ1-6; 10 positions agree with TRBD1. Unmatched junction bases numbered 6, after V lost 8 bases and J lost 8 bases. The CDR3 has 14 amino acids. Germline CDR1 and CDR2: MDHEN and SYDVKM. The DNA for the CDR3 is TGTGCCAGCGTACCGGGACAGGGGCATTCACCCCTCCACTTT. Protein: CASVPGQGHSPLHF.

This clone was observed once. CDR3 residues: CASSYLTGSQYEQYF. In nucleotides, the CDR3 is TGCGCCAGCAGCTACCTGACAGGGTCCCAATACGAGCAGTACTTC. J is TRBJ2-7 and V is TRBV5-1; 7 nucleotides align to TRBD1. This CDR3 spans 15 amino acids. Germline V CDR1 and CDR2: SGHRS, YFSETQ. With 3 bases clipped from V and 4 bases from J, the junction kept 10 bases outside the gene matches.

The chain has TRBV11-1 and TRBJ2-7; TRBD2 might be the D (5 bases). CDR1 and CDR2 (germline): SGHAT, FQDESV (reference sequence). Trimming pared 2 bases from V and 6 bases from J, leaving 14 bases between. CDR3 length: 14 residues. The CDR3 bases are TGTGCCAGCAGCTTACGTTACGGGGATCCCGAGCAGTACTTC. Encoded protein: CASSLRYGDPEQYF. The whole variable domain, remainder taken from reference TRBV11-1 and TRBJ2-7, is EAEVAQSPRYKITEKSQAVAFWCDPISGHATLYWYRQILGQGPELLVQFQDESVVDDSQLPKDRFSAERLKGVDSTLKIQPAELGDSAMYLCASSLRYGDPEQYFGPGTRLTVT.

The chain links TRBV7-2 to TRBJ2-3, with TRBD2 identical over 14 bases. CDR1 SGHTA and CDR2 FQGNSA come from the germline V gene. The ends lost 2 bases at V and 7 bases at J; junction bases unmatched: 2. The CDR3 totals 15 residues. CDR3 coding DNA: TGTGCCAGCAGCTTACGACTAGCGGGGGGGAATACGCAGTATTTT. Protein sequence: CASSLRLAGGNTQYF. The variable domain in full, with the rest retrieved from reference TRBV7-2 and TRBJ2-3, is GAGVSQSPSNKVTEKGKDVELRCDPISGHTALYWYRQSLGQGLEFLIYFQGNSAPDKSGLPSDRFSAERTGGSVSTLTIQRTQQEDSAVYLCASSLRLAGGNTQYFGPGTRLTVL.

The V gene is TRBV10-1, the J gene TRBJ1-1; TRBD1 agrees at 10 bases. Germline V gene lookup returns CDR1 WNHNN and CDR2 SYGVQD (reference sequence). This CDR3 contains 15 residues. Trimming took 3 bases from V and 7 from J; bases not matched to a gene: 8. CDR3 DNA sequence: TGCGCCAGCAGTGAAAGCCGGGACAGGGGCCTTGAAGCTTTCTTT. It translates to CASSESRDRGLEAFF.

This clone was recorded only once. V and J are TRBV4-1 and TRBJ1-6, with D uncertain. Per germline, CDR1 MGHRA and CDR2 YSYEKL. Trimming took off 1 base at V and 6 bases at J, with 13 bases between the two ends. The CDR3 extends over 16 amino acids. CDR3 in amino acids: CASSQVSGEFNSPLHF. CDR3 DNA: TGCGCCAGCAGCCAAGTTTCGGGAGAGTTTAATTCACCCCTCCACTTT.

The J gene is TRBJ2-7, the V gene TRBV7-9; D gene unclear. The V end lost 0 bases, the J end lost 5 bases, and 8 bases lay between the germline ends. Germline values: CDR1 SEHNR, CDR2 FQNEAQ (reference sequence). The CDR3 spans 13 residues. This CDR3 reads CASSLAPGHEQYF. Written as DNA, the CDR3 is TGTGCCAGCAGCTTAGCCCCAGGCCACGAGCAGTACTTC. The whole variable domain, remainder taken from reference TRBV7-9 and TRBJ2-7, is DTGVSQNPRHKITKRGQNVTFRCDPISEHNRLYWYRQTLGQGPEFLTYFQNEAQLEKSRLLSDRFSAERPKGSFSTLEIQRTEQGDSAMYLCASSLAPGHEQYFGPGTRLTVT.

The V gene is TRBV19, the J gene TRBJ2-2, with D possibly being TRBD2 (6 bases). This CDR3 spans 14 amino acids. Looked up from germline, CDR1 is LNHDA and CDR2 is SQIVND (reference sequence). Trimming pared 4 bases from V and 4 bases from J, leaving 10 bases between. The CDR3 nucleotides are TGTGCCAGTAGTACGGGAGTGTCCACCGGGGAGCTGTTTTTT. Translation gives CASSTGVSTGELFF.

The V and J genes are TRBV27 and TRBJ1-1; D possibly corresponds to TRBD1 (6 bases). Per the germline V gene, CDR1 is MNHEY and CDR2 is SMNVEV (reference sequence). The CDR3 sequence is 13 residues long. V was cut by 6 bases and J by 3 bases, with 11 bases left in between. The CDR3 coding sequence is TGTGCCAGCAGCTACAGGGTGGACACTGAAGCTTTCTTT. Encoded protein: CASSYRVDTEAFF.

CDR3 DNA: TGCAGCGTCCACAGGGGAGGGAACTATGGCTACACCTTC. The encoded protein is CSVHRGGNYGYTF. The V gene is TRBV29-1, the J gene TRBJ1-2; the match to TRBD1 covers 7 bases. Germline V gene lookup returns CDR1 SQVTM and CDR2 ANQGSEA. CDR3 length: 13 residues. After removal of 6 bases from V and 2 bases from J, the junction contained 6 bases not matched to a gene.

The V and J genes are TRBV12-3 or TRBV12-4 and TRBJ1-6; D ambiguous. V was clipped by 0 bases and J by 8 bases, with 5 bases between them. The CDR3 consists of 13 residues. The CDR3 nucleotides read TGTGCCAGCAGTTTAGCATCGGATTCACCCCTCCACTTT. Protein: CASSLASDSPLHF.

This clone has more than one count but fewer than ten. The rearrangement links TRBV19 to TRBJ2-4, with 8 bases identical to TRBD1. CDR1 is LNHDA, CDR2 SQIVND, per germline (reference sequence). The CDR3 has 16 residues. J gave up 1 base and V 6 bases, and 8 bases lay outside the gene matches. In DNA form, the CDR3 reads TGTGCCAGTAGCCGGACAGGGAGTGTGGCCAAAAACATTCAGTACTTC. Translated, it gives CASSRTGSVAKNIQYF.

The chain links TRBV6-2 or TRBV6-3 to TRBJ1-2; D unclear. Trimming cost V 2 bases and J 3 bases, with 13 bases left between them. The CDR3 is made up of 15 amino acids. Germline V gene lookup returns CDR1 MNHEY and CDR2 SVGEGT. The DNA of the CDR3 is TGTGCCAGCAGTTACGGTGGAGGGAGTGACTATGGCTACACCTTC. This sequence encodes CASSYGGGSDYGYTF.